Below, 18 T cell receptor beta chains from the same sample are listed, as sequenced in a study of T cells in Graves' hyperthyroidism and ophthalmopathy (dated by TCRdb to between 2019 and 2020). Library generation was performed with multiplex PCR. Sequenced using an Illumina HiSeq 2000. TCR beta CDR3 regions were amplified from RNA transcripts. For the first round of RT-PCR on the TCR CDR3, the HTBI primer set was used together with the Qiagen OneStep RT-PCR kit. Through fastp at Q25 and MiXCR, TCRdb rebuilt clones from the public reads, retaining in-frame beta chains. Entries that share a CDR3 protein sequence are merged under the most common genes and DNA. The sample data list around 620,000 distinct CDR3 sequences, and 15% to 20% of these were observed just once. 3.8% of the sample lies in the top ten. Material for sequencing was blood. Every receptor here comes from a woman between 25 and 40 years old with Graves' hyperthyroidism.

The sample holds one count of this clonotype. The chain has TRBV28 and TRBJ1-5; TRBD1 agrees at 11 bases. Looked up from germline, CDR1 is MDHEN and CDR2 is SYDVKM. CDR3 length: 17 amino acids. V lost 3 bases and J lost 2; bases outside the gene matches: 6. CDR3 nucleotides: TGTGCCAGCAGTTTCCGCGGGACAGGGGGACGCAATCAGCCCCAGCATTTT. Its protein is CASSFRGTGGRNQPQHF.

V and J are TRBV5-6 and TRBJ2-5; a possible D gene is TRBD1 (5 bases). Between the trimmed V and J ends, which lost 2 bases and 2 bases, there was a span of 10 bases. Germline V gene data show CDR1 as SGHDT and CDR2 as YYEEEE. The CDR3 is 14 amino acids. CDR3 amino acids: CASSLIDRQETQYF. CDR3 nucleotide sequence: TGTGCCAGCAGCTTAATCGACAGACAAGAGACCCAGTACTTC.

V usage is TRBV12-3 or TRBV12-4 and J usage is TRBJ2-5, with TRBD1 identical over 9 bases. V was pared by 6 bases and J by 4 bases, with 9 bases of the junction left unmatched. The CDR3 consists of 15 residues. In DNA form, the CDR3 reads TGTGCCAGCAGCCAAGCCTCGACAGGGGGAGAGACCCAGTACTTC. Translating gives CASSQASTGGETQYF.

The table lists this clonotype with many counts. The chain uses TRBV18 and TRBJ2-1; D gene ambiguous. The CDR3 consists of 14 residues. V dropped 3 bases and J dropped 8 bases, with 14 bases sitting between them. The germline CDR1 and CDR2 sequences are KGHSH and LQKENI. The CDR3 DNA follows: TGTGCCAGCTCACCCACTCCCGAGGTGGATGAGCAGTTCTTC. It encodes CASSPTPEVDEQFF. Looking up the rest from reference TRBV18 and TRBJ2-1 gives the full variable domain: NAGVMQNPRHLVRRRGQEARLRCSPMKGHSHVYWYRQLPEEGLKFMVYLQKENIIDESGMPKERFSAEFPKEGPSILRIQQVVRGDSAAYFCASSPTPEVDEQFFGPGTRLTVL.

This clonotype was counted many times. This chain links TRBV5-6 with TRBJ2-7; D gene uncertain. This CDR3 is built from 13 residues. The germline gives CDR1 SGHDT, CDR2 YYEEEE. The V gene lost 0 bases and the J gene lost 0 bases, with 4 bases spanning the gap. The CDR3 is CASSLESSYEQYF. CDR3 DNA sequence: TGTGCCAGCAGCTTGGAGAGCTCCTACGAGCAGTACTTC. Together with reference TRBV5-6 and TRBJ2-7, the CDR3 gives the full variable domain: DAGVTQSPTHLIKTRGQQVTLRCSPKSGHDTVSWYQQALGQGPQFIFQYYEEEERQRGNFPDRFSGHQFPNYSSELNVNALLLGDSALYLCASSLESSYEQYFGPGTRLTVT.

V and J are TRBV6-2 or TRBV6-3 and TRBJ2-4; D is undetermined. In germline, CDR1 is MNHEY, CDR2 SVGEGT. The CDR3 spans 14 residues. Trimming cost V 5 bases and J 0 bases, with 8 bases left between them. As DNA, the CDR3 is TGTGCCAGCAGTCGCCTACAAGCCAAAAACATTCAGTACTTC. Translating gives CASSRLQAKNIQYF.

This clonotype was seen repeatedly, ten times or more. The V gene is TRBV5-1, the J gene TRBJ2-3; D possibly matches TRBD1 or TRBD2 (5 bases each). This CDR3 is 13 amino acids long. Trimming took off 9 bases at V and 6 bases at J, with 17 bases between the two ends. CDR1 is SGHRS, CDR2 YFSETQ, per germline. The CDR3 here is CATRPGPVDTQYF. The CDR3 nucleotides are TGCGCCACCCGACCGGGGCCTGTCGATACGCAGTATTTT.

This clonotype was found a few times. The rearrangement joins TRBV25-1 to TRBJ1-2; 9 bases match TRBD1. The CDR3 runs 12 residues. Trimming removed 6 bases from V and 8 bases from J; junction bases left unmatched: 4. Per the germline V gene, CDR1 is MGHDK and CDR2 is SYGVNS. This chain's CDR3 is CASRDRGWGYTF. CDR3 nucleotides: TGTGCCAGCAGGGACAGGGGATGGGGCTACACCTTC.

This clonotype was recorded many times. The rearrangement joins TRBV5-5 to TRBJ1-2; no reliable D call. CDR1 SGHKS and CDR2 YYEKEE come from the germline V gene (reference sequence). The CDR3 has 12 amino acids. V dropped 0 bases and J dropped 8 bases, with 8 bases sitting between them. CDR3 amino acids: CASSLGVEGYTF. CDR3 coding DNA: TGTGCCAGCAGCTTGGGGGTGGAAGGCTACACCTTC.

This clonotype was detected ten times or more. The chain recombines TRBV28 with TRBJ2-1; D may be TRBD2 (6 bases). This CDR3 has 14 amino acids. V was pared by 8 bases and J by 5 bases, with 16 bases between. Germline V gene data show CDR1 as MDHEN and CDR2 as SYDVKM. The CDR3 here is CASAGTFQDNEQFF. CDR3 coding DNA: TGTGCCAGCGCTGGGACTTTTCAAGACAATGAGCAGTTCTTC. Filled out from reference TRBV28 and TRBJ2-1, the complete variable domain reads DVKVTQSSRYLVKRTGEKVFLECVQDMDHENMFWYRQDPGLGLRLIYFSYDVKMKEKGDIPEGYSVSREKKERFSLILESASTNQTSMYLCASAGTFQDNEQFFGPGTRLTVL.

The chain employs TRBV10-3 and TRBJ2-1; no clear D gene. The CDR3 loop spans 14 amino acids. Trimming cost V 0 bases and J 6 bases, with 9 bases left between them. Germline V gene data show CDR1 as ENHRY and CDR2 as SYGVKD. In DNA form, the CDR3 reads TGTGCCATCAGTGAGTCTATTTATAGCAATGAGCAGTTCTTC. Its translation is CAISESIYSNEQFF.

This clonotype has ten or more counts. The chain couples TRBV27 to TRBJ2-1; 10 nucleotides match TRBD2. Germline V gives CDR1 MNHEY, CDR2 SMNVEV (reference sequence). V was pared by 1 base and J by 5 bases, with 5 bases of the junction left unmatched. CDR3 size: 16 residues. The CDR3 sequence is CASSLFGLAGDNEQFF. The CDR3 nucleotides are TGTGCCAGCAGTTTATTCGGGCTAGCGGGAGACAATGAGCAGTTCTTC.

The rearrangement uses TRBV20-1 and TRBJ2-7; 11 bases agree with TRBD1. The CDR3 length is 16 residues. Germline assignment: CDR1 DFQATT and CDR2 SNEGSKA (reference sequence). The junction had 12 bases not matched to a gene; V was cut back by 4 bases and J by 4 bases. The CDR3 bases are TGCAGTGCTACAAGACTGGGACAGGGGGATCAATACGAGCAGTACTTC. Protein product: CSATRLGQGDQYEQYF.

This clonotype was picked up many times. The CDR3 DNA follows: TGTGCCACCAGTGATAACAGGGGGGGCCACTATGGCTACACCTTC. This sequence encodes CATSDNRGGHYGYTF. This sequence joins TRBV24-1 and TRBJ1-2; 8 bases match TRBD1. The V segment lost 3 bases and the J segment 3 bases; nucleotides outside the gene matches: 5. The CDR3 extends over 15 amino acids. Germline V gene data show CDR1 as KGHDR and CDR2 as SFDVKD.

This clonotype was seen at least ten times. The rearrangement links TRBV11-2 to TRBJ2-7; 7 bases match TRBD1. Germline V CDR1 and CDR2: SGHAT, FQNNGV. Trimming cost V 1 base and J 3 bases; bases outside gene matches: 6. CDR3 length: 15 amino acids. Here the CDR3 DNA reads TGTGCCAGCAGCTTAGTCGTCAGGGACAGCTACGAGCAGTACTTC. It translates to CASSLVVRDSYEQYF.

This clonotype has more than one count but fewer than ten. This rearrangement joins TRBV7-9 to TRBJ2-7, with TRBD2 matching 7 bases. V trimming: 5 bases; J trimming: 4 bases; junction bases outside the gene matches: 17. In germline, CDR1 is SEHNR, CDR2 FQNEAQ (reference sequence). This CDR3 is 17 amino acids long. The DNA for the CDR3 is TGTGCCAGCAGCAATAGTGGTTCTAGCGGTCTCCCGTACGAGCAGTACTTC. Protein product: CASSNSGSSGLPYEQYF.

This clonotype was counted ten times or more. V usage is TRBV11-2 and J usage is TRBJ2-1; 10 nucleotides align to TRBD2. V trimming: 2 bases; J trimming: 0 bases; junction bases outside the gene matches: 16. Germline CDR1 and CDR2: SGHAT and FQNNGV. The CDR3 consists of 21 residues. The CDR3, as DNA: TGTGCCAGCAGCTTATTACGGCGTTGGACTAGCGGACCGAGCTCCTACAATGAGCAGTTCTTC. Translation: CASSLLRRWTSGPSSYNEQFF.

This clonotype was observed many times. The chain combines TRBV28 with TRBJ2-5, with 8 bases matching TRBD2. The CDR3 covers 15 residues. With 1 base clipped from V and 4 bases from J, the junction kept 5 bases outside the gene matches. Germline-derived CDR1 and CDR2 are MDHEN and SYDVKM. CDR3 DNA: TGTGCCAGCAGTTTATTACGGGAGGGCCGAGAGACCCAGTACTTC. Translating gives CASSLLREGRETQYF.